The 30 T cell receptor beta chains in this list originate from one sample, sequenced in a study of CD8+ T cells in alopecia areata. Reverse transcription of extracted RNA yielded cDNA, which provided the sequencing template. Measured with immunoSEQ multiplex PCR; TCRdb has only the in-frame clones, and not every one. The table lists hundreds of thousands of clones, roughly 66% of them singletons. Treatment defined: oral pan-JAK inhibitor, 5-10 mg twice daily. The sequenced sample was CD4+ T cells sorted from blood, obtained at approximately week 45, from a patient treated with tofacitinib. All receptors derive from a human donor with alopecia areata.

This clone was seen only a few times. The CDR3 region is CASSARLGTANTEAFF. For the CDR3, the DNA is TGTGCCAGCAGCGCGAGGTTGGGGACAGCAAACACTGAAGCTTTCTTT. The J gene is TRBJ1-1, the V gene TRBV9; 7 nucleotides align to TRBD1. V shed 3 bases and J 2 bases; nucleotides not matched to a gene: 10. Germline values: CDR1 SGDLS, CDR2 YYNGEE. The CDR3 has 16 amino acids.

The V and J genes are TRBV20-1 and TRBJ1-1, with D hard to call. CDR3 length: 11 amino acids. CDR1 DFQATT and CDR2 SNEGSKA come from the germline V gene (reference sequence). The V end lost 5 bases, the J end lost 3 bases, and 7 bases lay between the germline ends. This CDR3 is CSAQRDTEAFF. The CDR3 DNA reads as TGCAGTGCTCAGCGGGACACTGAAGCTTTCTTT.

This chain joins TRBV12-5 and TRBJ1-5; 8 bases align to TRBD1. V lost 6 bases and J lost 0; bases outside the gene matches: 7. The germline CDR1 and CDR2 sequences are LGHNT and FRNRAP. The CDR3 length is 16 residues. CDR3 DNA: TGTGCTAGTGGCCAGGGACAGGAGTATAGCAATCAGCCCCAGCATTTT. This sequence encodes CASGQGQEYSNQPQHF.

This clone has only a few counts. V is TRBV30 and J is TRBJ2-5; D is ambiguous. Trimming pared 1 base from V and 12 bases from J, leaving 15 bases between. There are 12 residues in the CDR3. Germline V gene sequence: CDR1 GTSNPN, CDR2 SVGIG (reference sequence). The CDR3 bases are TGTGCCTGGAGTGGTGGTAGGCGGCAAGAGTACTTC. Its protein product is CAWSGGRRQEYF.

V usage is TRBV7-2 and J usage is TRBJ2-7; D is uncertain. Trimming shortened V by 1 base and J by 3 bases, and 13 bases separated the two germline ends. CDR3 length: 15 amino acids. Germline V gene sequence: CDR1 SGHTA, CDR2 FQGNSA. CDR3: CASSLDASEIYEQYF. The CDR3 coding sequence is TGTGCCAGCAGCTTAGACGCTTCAGAGATCTACGAGCAGTACTTC. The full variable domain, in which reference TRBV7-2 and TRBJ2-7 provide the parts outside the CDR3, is GAGVSQSPSNKVTEKGKDVELRCDPISGHTALYWYRQSLGQGLEFLIYFQGNSAPDKSGLPSDRFSAERTGGSVSTLTIQRTQQEDSAVYLCASSLDASEIYEQYFGPGTRLTVT.

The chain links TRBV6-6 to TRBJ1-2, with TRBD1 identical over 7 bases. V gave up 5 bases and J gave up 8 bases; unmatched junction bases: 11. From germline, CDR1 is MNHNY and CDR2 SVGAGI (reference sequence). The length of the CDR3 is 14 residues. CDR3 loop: CASSDVRGTRGYTF. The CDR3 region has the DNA TGTGCCAGCAGTGACGTCAGGGGGACTAGGGGCTACACCTTC.

DNA for the CDR3: TGTGCCTGGAGGAGCGGGGGAGCTTACAATGAGCAGTTCTTC. Translating gives CAWRSGGAYNEQFF. The V call is TRBV30, the J call TRBJ2-1; TRBD2 matches 8 bases. Trimming at V came to 3 bases and at J to 4 bases, leaving 5 bases not matched to a gene. Germline assignment: CDR1 GTSNPN and CDR2 SVGIG (reference sequence). The CDR3 length is 14 residues.

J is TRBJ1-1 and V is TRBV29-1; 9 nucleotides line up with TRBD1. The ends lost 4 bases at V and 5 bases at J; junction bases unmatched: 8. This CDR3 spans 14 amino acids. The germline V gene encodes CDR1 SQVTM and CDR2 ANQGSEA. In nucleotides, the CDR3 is TGCAGCGTTGGCGCGACAGGGGGAGGGACTGAAGCTTTCTTT. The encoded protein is CSVGATGGGTEAFF. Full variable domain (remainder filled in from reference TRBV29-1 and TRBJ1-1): SAVISQKPSRDICQRGTSLTIQCQVDSQVTMMFWYRQQPGQSLTLIATANQGSEATYESGFVIDKFPISRPNLTFSTLTVSNMSPEDSSIYLCSVGATGGGTEAFFGQGTRLTVV.

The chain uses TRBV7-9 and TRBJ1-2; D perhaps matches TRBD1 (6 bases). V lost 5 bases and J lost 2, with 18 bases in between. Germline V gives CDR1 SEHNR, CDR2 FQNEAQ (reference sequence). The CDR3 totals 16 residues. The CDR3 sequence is CASSPRGQPENYGYTF. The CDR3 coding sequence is TGTGCCAGCAGCCCCCGCGGACAGCCGGAGAACTATGGCTACACCTTC. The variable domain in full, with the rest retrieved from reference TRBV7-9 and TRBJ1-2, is DTGVSQNPRHKITKRGQNVTFRCDPISEHNRLYWYRQTLGQGPEFLTYFQNEAQLEKSRLLSDRFSAERPKGSFSTLEIQRTEQGDSAMYLCASSPRGQPENYGYTFGSGTRLTVV.

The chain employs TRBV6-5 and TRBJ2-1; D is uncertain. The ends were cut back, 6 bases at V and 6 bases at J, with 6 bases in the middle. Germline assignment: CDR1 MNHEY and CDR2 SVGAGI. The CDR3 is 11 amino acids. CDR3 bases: TGTGCCAGCAGGGTCCTCAATGAGCAGTTCTTC. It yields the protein CASRVLNEQFF.

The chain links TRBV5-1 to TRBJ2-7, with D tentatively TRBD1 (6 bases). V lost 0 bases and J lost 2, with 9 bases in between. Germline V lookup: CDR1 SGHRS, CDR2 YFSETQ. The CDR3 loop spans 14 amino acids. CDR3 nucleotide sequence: TGCGCCAGCAGCTTGGGACAGGTACCCTACGAGCAGTACTTC. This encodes CASSLGQVPYEQYF. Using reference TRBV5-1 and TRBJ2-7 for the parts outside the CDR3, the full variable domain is KAGVTQTPRYLIKTRGQQVTLSCSPISGHRSVSWYQQTPGQGLQFLFEYFSETQRNKGNFPGRFSGRQFSNSRSEMNVSTLELGDSALYLCASSLGQVPYEQYFGPGTRLTVT.

CDR3 amino acids: CASSMRGAFNQPQHF. As DNA, the CDR3 is TGTGCCAGTAGTATGCGGGGGGCCTTCAATCAGCCCCAGCATTTT. This chain joins TRBV19 and TRBJ1-5; maybe TRBD1 (6 bases). The CDR3 sequence is 15 residues long. The V and J ends lost 3 bases and 3 bases respectively, with 12 bases between them. The V gene's germline CDR1 is LNHDA and CDR2 SQIVND (reference sequence).

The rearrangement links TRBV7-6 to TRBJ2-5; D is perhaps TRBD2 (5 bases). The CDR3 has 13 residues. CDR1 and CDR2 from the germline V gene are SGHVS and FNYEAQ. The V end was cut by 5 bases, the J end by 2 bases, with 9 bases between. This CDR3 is CASSGLAQETQYF. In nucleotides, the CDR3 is TGTGCCAGCAGCGGGCTAGCTCAAGAGACCCAGTACTTC.

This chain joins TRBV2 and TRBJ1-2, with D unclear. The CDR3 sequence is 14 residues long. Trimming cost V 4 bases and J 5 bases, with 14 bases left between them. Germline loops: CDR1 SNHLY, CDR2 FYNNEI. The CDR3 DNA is TGTGCCAGCAGTGTGGATTTAGATACATATGGCTACACCTTC. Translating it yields CASSVDLDTYGYTF.

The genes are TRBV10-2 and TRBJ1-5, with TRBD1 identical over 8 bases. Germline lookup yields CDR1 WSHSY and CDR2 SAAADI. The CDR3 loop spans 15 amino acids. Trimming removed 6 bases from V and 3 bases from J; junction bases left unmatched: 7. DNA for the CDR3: TGCGCCAGCAGACAGGGGGAAGTAATCAATCAGCCCCAGCATTTT. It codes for CASRQGEVINQPQHF.

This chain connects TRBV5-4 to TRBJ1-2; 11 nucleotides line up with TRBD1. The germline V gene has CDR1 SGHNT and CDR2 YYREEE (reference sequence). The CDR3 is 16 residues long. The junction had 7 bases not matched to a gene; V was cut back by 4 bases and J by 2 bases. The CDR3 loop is CASSPKDRGRNYGYTF. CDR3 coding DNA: TGTGCCAGCAGCCCCAAGGACAGGGGGCGGAACTATGGCTACACCTTC.

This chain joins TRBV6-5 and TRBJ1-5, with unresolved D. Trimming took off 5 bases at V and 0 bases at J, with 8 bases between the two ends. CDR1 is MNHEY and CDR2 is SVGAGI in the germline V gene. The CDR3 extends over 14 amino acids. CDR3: CASSVRDSNQPQHF. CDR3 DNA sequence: TGTGCCAGCAGTGTGAGAGATAGCAATCAGCCCCAGCATTTT.

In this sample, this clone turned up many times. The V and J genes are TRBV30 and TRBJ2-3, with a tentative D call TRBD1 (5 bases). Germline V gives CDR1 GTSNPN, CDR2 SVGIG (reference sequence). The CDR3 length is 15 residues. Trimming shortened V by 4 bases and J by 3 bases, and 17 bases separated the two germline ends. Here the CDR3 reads CAWTSLGARTDTQYF. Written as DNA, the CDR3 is TGTGCCTGGACATCCTTAGGGGCGCGAACAGATACGCAGTATTTT.

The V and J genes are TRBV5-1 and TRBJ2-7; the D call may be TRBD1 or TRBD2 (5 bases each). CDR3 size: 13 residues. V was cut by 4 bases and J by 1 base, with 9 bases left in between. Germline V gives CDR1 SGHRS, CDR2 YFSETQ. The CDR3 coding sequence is TGCGCCAGCAGCCGGGACCTATCCTACGAGCAGTACTTC. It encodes CASSRDLSYEQYF.

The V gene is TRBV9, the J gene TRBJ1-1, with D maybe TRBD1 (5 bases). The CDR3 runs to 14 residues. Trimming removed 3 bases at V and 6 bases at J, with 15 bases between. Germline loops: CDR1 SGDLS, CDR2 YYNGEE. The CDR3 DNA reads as TGTGCCAGCAGCGCCGGGACCTTGTTCTCTGAAGCTTTCTTT. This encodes CASSAGTLFSEAFF. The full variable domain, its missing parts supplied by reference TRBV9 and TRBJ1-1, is DSGVTQTPKHLITATGQRVTLRCSPRSGDLSVYWYQQSLDQGLQFLIQYYNGEERAKGNILERFSAQQFPDLHSELNLSSLELGDSALYFCASSAGTLFSEAFFGQGTRLTVV.

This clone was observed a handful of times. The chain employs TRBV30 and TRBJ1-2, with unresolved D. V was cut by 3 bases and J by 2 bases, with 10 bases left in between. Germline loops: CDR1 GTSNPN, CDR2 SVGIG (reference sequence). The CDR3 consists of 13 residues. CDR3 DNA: TGTGCCTGGAGCGATACTAGAAACTATGGCTACACCTTC. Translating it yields CAWSDTRNYGYTF.

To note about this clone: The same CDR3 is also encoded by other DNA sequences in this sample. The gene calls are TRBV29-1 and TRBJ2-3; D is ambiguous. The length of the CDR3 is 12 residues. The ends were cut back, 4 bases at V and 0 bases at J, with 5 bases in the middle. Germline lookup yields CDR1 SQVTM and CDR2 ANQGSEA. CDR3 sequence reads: CSVVPSTDTQYF. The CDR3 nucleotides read TGCAGCGTTGTCCCCAGCACAGATACGCAGTATTTT.

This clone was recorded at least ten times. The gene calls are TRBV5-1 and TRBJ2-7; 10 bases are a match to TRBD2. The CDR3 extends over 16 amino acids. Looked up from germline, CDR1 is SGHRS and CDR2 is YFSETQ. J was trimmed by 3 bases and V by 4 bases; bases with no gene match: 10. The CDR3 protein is CASSPGLAAGSYEQYF. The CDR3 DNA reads TGCGCCAGCAGCCCCGGACTAGCGGCAGGAAGCTACGAGCAGTACTTC.

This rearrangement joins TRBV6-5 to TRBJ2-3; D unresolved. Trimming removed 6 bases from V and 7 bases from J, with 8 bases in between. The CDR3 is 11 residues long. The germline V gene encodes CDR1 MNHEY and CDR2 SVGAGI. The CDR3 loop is CASREDYTQYF. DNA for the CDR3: TGTGCCAGCAGGGAAGATTATACGCAGTATTTT.

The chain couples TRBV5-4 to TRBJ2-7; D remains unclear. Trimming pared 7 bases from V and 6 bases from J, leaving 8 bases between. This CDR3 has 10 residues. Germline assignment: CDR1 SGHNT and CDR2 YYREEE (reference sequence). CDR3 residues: CASELVEQYF. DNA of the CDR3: TGTGCCAGCGAGTTGGTCGAGCAGTACTTC.

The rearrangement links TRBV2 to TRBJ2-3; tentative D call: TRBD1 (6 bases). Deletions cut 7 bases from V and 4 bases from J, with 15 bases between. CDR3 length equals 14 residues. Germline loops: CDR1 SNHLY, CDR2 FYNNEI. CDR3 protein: CASTSGEGADTQYF. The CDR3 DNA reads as TGTGCCAGCACGTCAGGGGAAGGGGCAGATACGCAGTATTTT.

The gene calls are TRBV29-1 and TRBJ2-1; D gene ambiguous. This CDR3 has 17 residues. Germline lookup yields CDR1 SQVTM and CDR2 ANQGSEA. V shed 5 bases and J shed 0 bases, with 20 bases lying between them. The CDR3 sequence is CSVLTRGTTSSYNEQFF. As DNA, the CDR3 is TGCAGCGTTTTGACGAGAGGAACTACGAGCTCCTACAATGAGCAGTTCTTC.

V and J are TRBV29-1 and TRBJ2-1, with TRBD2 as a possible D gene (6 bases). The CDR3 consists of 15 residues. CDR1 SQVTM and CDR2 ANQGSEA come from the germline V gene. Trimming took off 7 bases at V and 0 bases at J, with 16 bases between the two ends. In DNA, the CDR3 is TGCAGCGCCCTCGGGACTCGTAGCTCCTACAATGAGCAGTTCTTC. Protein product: CSALGTRSSYNEQFF.

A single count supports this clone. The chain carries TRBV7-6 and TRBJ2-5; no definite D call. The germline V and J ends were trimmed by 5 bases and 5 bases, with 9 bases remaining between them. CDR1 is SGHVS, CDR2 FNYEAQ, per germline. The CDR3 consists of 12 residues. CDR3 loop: CASSPGLETQYF. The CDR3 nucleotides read TGTGCCAGCAGCCCTGGGCTGGAGACCCAGTACTTC.

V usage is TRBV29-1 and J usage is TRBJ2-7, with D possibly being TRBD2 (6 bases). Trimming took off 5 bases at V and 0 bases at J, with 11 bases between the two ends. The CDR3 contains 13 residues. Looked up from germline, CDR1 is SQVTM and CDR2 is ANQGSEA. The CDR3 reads CSVQGRSSYEQYF. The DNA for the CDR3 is TGCAGCGTTCAAGGGAGGAGCTCCTACGAGCAGTACTTC.